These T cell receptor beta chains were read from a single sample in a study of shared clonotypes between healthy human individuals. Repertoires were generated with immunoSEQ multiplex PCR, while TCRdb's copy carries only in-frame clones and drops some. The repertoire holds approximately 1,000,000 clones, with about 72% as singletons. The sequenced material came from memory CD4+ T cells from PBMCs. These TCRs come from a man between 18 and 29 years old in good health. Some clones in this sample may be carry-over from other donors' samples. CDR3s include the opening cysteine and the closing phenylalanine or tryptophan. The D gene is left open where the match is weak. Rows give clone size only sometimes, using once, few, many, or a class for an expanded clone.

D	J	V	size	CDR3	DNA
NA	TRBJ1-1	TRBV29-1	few	CSVVSSGQNTEAFF	TGCAGCGTTGTGTCCTCGGGACAGAACACTGAAGCTTTCTTT
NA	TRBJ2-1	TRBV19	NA	CASSIDPRLWDEQFF	TGTGCCAGTAGTATAGATCCACGGCTTTGGGATGAGCAGTTCTTC
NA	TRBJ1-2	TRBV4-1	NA	CASSQVARHNYTF	TGCGCCAGCAGCCAAGTTGCACGACATAACTACACCTTC
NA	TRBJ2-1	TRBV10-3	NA	CAIREAGALNEQFF	TGTGCCATCAGGGAGGCAGGGGCCCTCAATGAGCAGTTCTTC
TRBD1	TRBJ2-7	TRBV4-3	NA	CASSRREQGTHEQYF	TGCGCCAGCAGCCGCAGAGAACAGGGGACCCACGAGCAGTACTTC
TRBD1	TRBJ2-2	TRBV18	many	CASSLGQDFTGELFF	TGTGCCAGCTCCTTGGGACAGGACTTCACCGGGGAGCTGTTTTTT
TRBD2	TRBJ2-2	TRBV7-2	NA	CASSLTSGKLGELFF	TGTGCCAGCAGCTTAACTAGCGGGAAACTTGGGGAGCTGTTTTTT
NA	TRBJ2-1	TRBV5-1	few	CASSLSPRSSYNEQFF	TGCGCCAGCAGCTTATCGCCCAGAAGCTCCTACAATGAGCAGTTCTTC
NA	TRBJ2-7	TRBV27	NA	CASSLNLQYYEQYF	TGTGCCAGCAGTTTAAATCTACAGTACTACGAGCAGTACTTC
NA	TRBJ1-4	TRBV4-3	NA	CASSQGGSRVDEKLFF	TGCGCCAGCAGCCAAGGCGGTAGCAGAGTAGATGAAAAACTGTTTTTT
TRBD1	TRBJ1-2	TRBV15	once	CATSRQGSSYGYTF	TGTGCCACCAGCCGACAGGGTTCCTCCTATGGCTACACCTTC
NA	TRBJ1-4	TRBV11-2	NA	CASSSQATNEKLFF	TGTGCCAGCAGCTCCCAGGCGACTAATGAAAAACTGTTTTTT
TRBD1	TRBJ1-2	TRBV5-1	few	CASGQEEGGYTF	TGCGCCAGCGGACAGGAGGAGGGTGGCTACACCTTC
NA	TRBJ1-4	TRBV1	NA	CTSSQHEGQGDEKLFF	TGCACCAGCAGCCAACATGAAGGACAGGGGGATGAAAAACTGTTTTTT
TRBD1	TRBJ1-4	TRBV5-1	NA	CASSRDRANEKLFF	TGCGCCAGCAGCCGGGACAGGGCTAATGAAAAACTGTTTTTT
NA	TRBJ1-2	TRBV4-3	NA	CASSLPGYGYTF	TGCGCCAGCAGCCTGCCTGGCTATGGCTACACCTTC
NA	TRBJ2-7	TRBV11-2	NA	CASSPTRGLGEQYF	TGTGCCAGCAGCCCCACCAGGGGATTGGGCGAGCAGTACTTC